One and the same sample provided the 2 T cell receptor beta chains below, sequenced in a study of blood T cell repertoires in COVID-19 (dated by TCRdb to 2018 to 2021). Library construction relied on the immunoSEQ multiplex PCR assay. The source is immuneACCESS, and TCRdb retained only in-frame sequences with V and J called. Part of the clones is not carried over; for the studies checked, unresolved V genes explain less than half of this, and the remainder is unexplained. The sample yields 9,500 to 15,000 clones; about two thirds were counted once. The ten largest account for approximately 6% of the sample. Material for sequencing was peripheral blood. These TCRs come from a man aged 55-75 years with COVID-19, enrolled during active disease.

The CDR3 DNA reads TGTGCCAGCGGACAGGGAGGGCATGGCTACACCTTC. Its protein product is CASGQGGHGYTF. The J gene is TRBJ1-2, the V gene TRBV6-5; 8 positions match TRBD1. The germline V gene has CDR1 MNHEY and CDR2 SVGAGI. This CDR3 spans 12 amino acids. After removal of 8 bases from V and 6 bases from J, the junction contained 5 bases not matched to a gene.

This chain links TRBV28 with TRBJ2-3, with 7 bases fitting TRBD2. The J segment lost 2 bases and the V segment lost 3 bases, leaving 5 bases of the junction unmatched. The CDR3 contains 15 residues. Germline V CDR1 and CDR2: MDHEN, SYDVKM. The CDR3 sequence: CASSLGGRATDTQYF. The CDR3 DNA follows: TGTGCCAGCAGTTTGGGGGGGAGGGCCACAGATACGCAGTATTTT.